A single sample gave rise to the 17 T cell receptor beta chains below, sequenced in a study of blood T cell repertoires in COVID-19. Sequencing used immunoSEQ multiplex PCR; TCRdb keeps in-frame clones, though not all of them. The table records about 340,000 clones, around four fifths of them present only once. The sequenced material came from peripheral blood. All receptors come from a man aged 30 to 45 with active or convalescent COVID-19.

The genes are TRBV15 and TRBJ2-7; 10 positions agree with TRBD1. The CDR3 totals 16 residues. J was trimmed by 4 bases and V by 0 bases; bases with no gene match: 6. Germline lookup yields CDR1 LNHNV and CDR2 YYDKDF (reference sequence). The CDR3: CATSRDFRDRGYEQYF. The CDR3 DNA reads as TGTGCCACCAGCAGAGATTTTCGGGACAGGGGTTACGAGCAGTACTTC. The full variable domain, completed using reference TRBV15 and TRBJ2-7, is DAMVIQNPRYQVTQFGKPVTLSCSQTLNHNVMYWYQQKSSQAPKLLFHYYDKDFNNEADTPDNFQSRRPNTSFCFLDIRSPGLGDTAMYLCATSRDFRDRGYEQYFGPGTRLTVT.

The chain has TRBV15 and TRBJ2-7, with 10 bases fitting TRBD2. The CDR3 contains 15 residues. Germline trimming cut 2 bases from V and 4 bases from J; bases unmatched to any gene: 5. CDR1 LNHNV and CDR2 YYDKDF come from the germline V gene (reference sequence). In nucleotides, the CDR3 is TGTGCCACCAGCAGAACTCGGACTAGCGGTTACGAGCAGTACTTC. It translates to CATSRTRTSGYEQYF.

J is TRBJ1-4 and V is TRBV3-1 (or the pseudogene TRBV3-2); the match to TRBD1 covers 7 bases. The CDR3 is made up of 16 amino acids. The germline V gene has CDR1 LGHDT and CDR2 YNNKEL (reference sequence). J was trimmed by 4 bases and V by 0 bases; bases with no gene match: 5. CDR3 in DNA: TGTGCCAGCAGCCAAGAGTGGGGGACAGATAATGAAAAACTGTTTTTT. It is translated as CASSQEWGTDNEKLFF.

This chain joins TRBV4-3 and TRBJ2-1; 9 bases line up with TRBD1. J lost 3 bases, V lost 4 bases, and 10 bases had no gene match. CDR3 length: 17 residues. Germline V lookup: CDR1 LGHNA, CDR2 YSLEER. This chain's CDR3 is CASSPERTGAFYNEQFF. The CDR3 coding sequence is TGCGCCAGCAGCCCAGAGCGGACAGGGGCCTTCTACAATGAGCAGTTCTTC.

The V and J genes are TRBV6-1 and TRBJ1-2, with 7 nucleotides matching TRBD1. The CDR3 contains 15 residues. J lost 4 bases, V lost 2 bases, and 7 bases had no gene match. Germline assignment: CDR1 MNHNS and CDR2 SASEGT. Written as DNA, the CDR3 is TGTGCCAGCAGTGAACAGGGGGGCGGATTCTATGGCTACACCTTC. Translated: CASSEQGGGFYGYTF.

V gene TRBV5-1 combines with J gene TRBJ1-2, with 7 bases aligning to TRBD1. The junction had 7 bases not matched to a gene; V was cut back by 1 base and J by 4 bases. The V gene's germline CDR1 is SGHRS and CDR2 YFSETQ. This CDR3 has 15 residues. Here the CDR3 DNA reads TGCGCCAGCAGCTTGACAGACAGGGTGTCCTATGGCTACACCTTC. Its protein is CASSLTDRVSYGYTF.

The genes are TRBV6-4 and TRBJ2-7, with unresolved D. The V end was cut by 11 bases, the J end by 6 bases, with 11 bases between. Germline values: CDR1 MRHNA, CDR2 SNTAGT. The CDR3 has 10 amino acids. The chain's CDR3 is CAARVGEQYF. For the CDR3, the DNA is TGTGCCGCCCGGGTCGGCGAGCAGTACTTC.

The table lists this clone with a few counts. This chain joins TRBV9 and TRBJ2-1; D unresolved. V lost 0 bases, J lost 6 bases, and 10 bases lay in between. This CDR3 is built from 14 residues. The germline V gene has CDR1 SGDLS and CDR2 YYNGEE. The CDR3 sequence: CASSVEVAPNEQFF. The CDR3 DNA sequence: TGTGCCAGCAGCGTAGAGGTAGCCCCCAATGAGCAGTTCTTC. Supplemented by reference TRBV9 and TRBJ2-1, the full variable domain reads DSGVTQTPKHLITATGQRVTLRCSPRSGDLSVYWYQQSLDQGLQFLIQYYNGEERAKGNILERFSAQQFPDLHSELNLSSLELGDSALYFCASSVEVAPNEQFFGPGTRLTVL.

V gene TRBV24-1 combines with J gene TRBJ2-7, with D possibly TRBD1 on 6 matching bases. This CDR3 region has 11 residues. Germline values: CDR1 KGHDR, CDR2 SFDVKD. V was pared by 10 bases and J by 7 bases, with 13 bases between. The CDR3 spells CATRQAWEQYF. DNA for the CDR3: TGTGCCACACGACAGGCCTGGGAGCAGTACTTC.

CDR3 loop: CASSLGPRAGDEQYF. DNA for the CDR3: TGTGCCAGCAGCTTAGGGCCCCGGGCGGGTGACGAGCAGTACTTC. The chain links TRBV7-2 to TRBJ2-7; D may be TRBD2 (5 bases). The CDR3 totals 15 residues. V was clipped by 1 base and J by 5 bases, with 15 bases between them. Per germline, CDR1 SGHTA and CDR2 FQGNSA.

This clone came up many times. The chain joins TRBV24-1 to TRBJ1-1; D is uncertain. V lost 7 bases to trimming and J lost 0 bases, with 8 bases between them. Germline CDR1 KGHDR, CDR2 SFDVKD. This CDR3 is 13 amino acids long. CDR3 loop: CATREGVNTEAFF. The CDR3 nucleotides are TGTGCCACCAGAGAGGGAGTGAACACTGAAGCTTTCTTT.

The chain couples TRBV2 to TRBJ2-1; 7 bases match TRBD1. The ends lost 1 base at V and 4 bases at J; junction bases unmatched: 4. The CDR3 sequence is 15 residues long. In germline, CDR1 is SNHLY, CDR2 FYNNEI. The CDR3 DNA is TGTGCCAGCAGTGAAGGGCAGGGGGTATACAATGAGCAGTTCTTC. This translates into CASSEGQGVYNEQFF.

This clone was observed a few times. The CDR3 here is CASSLTGKETQYF. The DNA of the CDR3 is TGTGCCAGCTCACTAACAGGGAAAGAGACCCAGTACTTC. The chain carries TRBV18 and TRBJ2-5; maybe TRBD1 (6 bases). The germline V gene encodes CDR1 KGHSH and CDR2 LQKENI. The ends were cut back, 4 bases at V and 3 bases at J, with 9 bases in the middle. The CDR3 is 13 amino acids.

The chain couples TRBV6-5 to TRBJ1-3; D may be TRBD1 (5 bases). Germline CDR1 is MNHEY and CDR2 is SVGAGI. V was clipped by 3 bases and J by 3 bases, with 12 bases between them. This CDR3 is built from 15 residues. The CDR3 is CASSYRGRSGNTIYF. The CDR3 DNA reads TGTGCCAGCAGTTATAGGGGAAGGAGTGGAAACACCATATATTTT.

In its sample, this clone was seen a few times. The CDR3 sequence: CASSPTGEEPLHF. The CDR3 DNA sequence: TGCGCCAGCAGCCCCACAGGGGAAGAACCCCTCCACTTT. The chain couples TRBV5-1 to TRBJ1-6, with 7 bases that match TRBD1. Germline V lookup: CDR1 SGHRS, CDR2 YFSETQ. J was trimmed by 12 bases and V by 4 bases; bases with no gene match: 7. The CDR3 spans 13 residues.

The count of this clone is one. The chain has TRBV18 and TRBJ2-3, with D uncertain. CDR3 length equals 14 residues. Looked up from germline, CDR1 is KGHSH and CDR2 is LQKENI. V shed 1 base and J shed 2 bases, with 7 bases lying between them. CDR3 residues: CASSPRVATDTQYF. CDR3 nucleotides: TGTGCCAGCTCACCACGAGTAGCCACAGATACGCAGTATTTT.

CDR3 amino acids: CASSTGQGFNNYGYTF. CDR3 DNA: TGTGCCAGTAGTACGGGACAGGGCTTTAATAACTATGGCTACACCTTC. The J gene is TRBJ1-2, the V gene TRBV19; 9 bases match TRBD1. V shed 4 bases, J shed 1 base, and the junction held 7 bases outside the gene matches. This CDR3 comprises 16 residues. CDR1 and CDR2 (germline): LNHDA, SQIVND (reference sequence).